These 17 T cell receptor beta chains were all obtained from the same sample, sequenced in a study of blood T cells in healthy people across ages. A second roughly 7 to 11 cycle PCR used barcoded and J-beta primers. TCRdb used MiXCR to reprocess the 5' RACE reads, holding one entry per CDR3 protein. The table includes hundreds of thousands of distinct CDR3 sequences, roughly 40% detected once. Specimen: blood. Every receptor here comes from a man aged 18 to 35 in good health.

This clonotype was detected a few times. The chain uses TRBV28 and TRBJ2-3, with TRBD2 matching over 7 bases. Trimming at V came to 3 bases and at J to 3 bases, leaving 9 bases not matched to a gene. This CDR3 has 16 residues. The germline CDR1 and CDR2 sequences are MDHEN and SYDVKM. The CDR3 region has the DNA TGTGCCAGCAGTTTTACGGCGGGGGAGTCGACAGATACGCAGTATTTT. This translates into CASSFTAGESTDTQYF. Full variable domain (rest looked up from reference TRBV28 and TRBJ2-3): DVKVTQSSRYLVKRTGEKVFLECVQDMDHENMFWYRQDPGLGLRLIYFSYDVKMKEKGDIPEGYSVSREKKERFSLILESASTNQTSMYLCASSFTAGESTDTQYFGPGTRLTVL.

This rearrangement joins TRBV2 to TRBJ1-1; D possibly corresponds to TRBD1 (6 bases). The CDR3 totals 15 residues. The V gene lost 1 base and the J gene lost 11 bases, with 20 bases spanning the gap. Germline lookup yields CDR1 SNHLY and CDR2 FYNNEI. This CDR3 reads CASSEVEGHRAVAFF. The DNA of the CDR3 is TGTGCCAGCAGTGAAGTCGAGGGACACCGGGCCGTCGCTTTCTTT.

Only a few counts were recorded for this clonotype. This chain links TRBV6-5 with TRBJ2-2; D may be TRBD1 or TRBD2 (5 bases each). CDR3 length: 16 residues. The V and J ends lost 5 bases and 3 bases respectively, with 16 bases between them. Per germline, CDR1 MNHEY and CDR2 SVGAGI. The CDR3 DNA reads TGTGCCAGCAGTCCCTTCTCGGGGCTCGACACCGGGGAGCTGTTTTTT. Encoded protein: CASSPFSGLDTGELFF.

V is TRBV12-3 or TRBV12-4 and J is TRBJ2-2; 9 bases are a match to TRBD2. This CDR3 contains 16 residues. V lost 6 bases and J lost 7; bases outside the gene matches: 12. DNA of the CDR3: TGTGCCAGCAGGCCATCCTCGCGGGGGGGCTACGGGGAGCTGTTTTTT. It is translated as CASRPSSRGGYGELFF.

The V and J genes are TRBV15 and TRBJ1-6; D ambiguous. Trimming pared 1 base from V and 9 bases from J, leaving 13 bases between. This CDR3 spans 15 amino acids. CDR1 and CDR2 (germline): LNHNV, YYDKDF (reference sequence). The CDR3 DNA reads TGTGCCACCAGCAGAGTCGGGGTTGGAGGTTCACCCCTCCACTTT. Residues: CATSRVGVGGSPLHF.

About this clonotype itself: Since a much larger clone is just one base distant, this may be a read error. This rearrangement joins TRBV20-1 to TRBJ1-1; D may be TRBD1 (5 bases). This CDR3 is built from 14 residues. Deletions cut 2 bases from V and 0 bases from J, with 10 bases between. Germline V CDR1 and CDR2: DFQATT, SNEGSKA (reference sequence). Here the CDR3 reads CSARNQGMNTEAFF. CDR3 DNA: TGCAGTGCTAGAAATCAGGGTATGAACACTGAAGCTTTCTTT.

This clonotype was observed a handful of times. J is TRBJ2-1 and V is TRBV20-1; 8 bases are a match to TRBD2. Germline CDR1 is DFQATT and CDR2 is SNEGSKA (reference sequence). This CDR3 contains 14 residues. The trim removed 4 bases at V and 9 bases at J, leaving 11 bases unmatched. The CDR3 is CSAMAGTRGSEQFF. The DNA for the CDR3 is TGCAGTGCTATGGCCGGGACTAGGGGGAGTGAGCAGTTCTTC.

The chain couples TRBV9 to TRBJ2-1; 10 nucleotides align to TRBD1. CDR1 is SGDLS and CDR2 is YYNGEE in the germline V gene. CDR3 length: 15 amino acids. J gave up 13 bases and V 3 bases, and 13 bases lay outside the gene matches. The CDR3 region has the DNA TGTGCCAGCAGCGCTAGACAGGGGGCTTCTGAGACCCAGTTCTTC. This translates into CASSARQGASETQFF.

The chain uses TRBV4-1 and TRBJ2-5; possibly TRBD2 for D (7 bases). V was clipped by 3 bases and J by 11 bases, with 22 bases between them. Germline V CDR1 and CDR2: MGHRA, YSYEKL. The CDR3 is made up of 15 amino acids. The DNA of the CDR3 is TGCGCCAGCAGCCAGATACAGCGGGACATTAATGAGCAGTACTTC. Its protein product is CASSQIQRDINEQYF.

The chain links TRBV12-3 or TRBV12-4 to TRBJ1-5; no clear D. The V and J ends lost 6 bases and 15 bases respectively, with 18 bases between them. The CDR3 sequence is 12 residues long. DNA of the CDR3: TGTGCCAGCAGCCCCGGACGTTCCTTTGTGCATTTT. Translating gives CASSPGRSFVHF.

The chain is built from TRBV2 and TRBJ1-1; D is undetermined. The germline V gene encodes CDR1 SNHLY and CDR2 FYNNEI. CDR3 length: 13 residues. Deletions cut 4 bases from V and 4 bases from J, with 10 bases between. CDR3 sequence: CASSVKFFTEAFF. The CDR3 region has the DNA TGTGCCAGCAGTGTCAAGTTTTTCACTGAAGCTTTCTTT.

This clonotype was detected ten times or more. The chain couples TRBV5-1 to TRBJ2-1; D is unclear. The CDR3 totals 14 residues. Germline CDR1 is SGHRS and CDR2 is YFSETQ. Between the trimmed V and J ends, which lost 4 bases and 4 bases, there was a span of 12 bases. Here the CDR3 reads CASSDPGLYNEQFF. The CDR3 DNA is TGCGCCAGCAGCGACCCCGGGCTATACAATGAGCAGTTCTTC.

This clonotype was detected many times. The CDR3 coding sequence is TGCGCCAGCAGCCAAGATTCGGGTTACGAGCAGTACTTC. It yields the protein CASSQDSGYEQYF. This chain connects TRBV4-3 to TRBJ2-7; unclear D gene. The CDR3 consists of 13 residues. Trimming pared 0 bases from V and 4 bases from J, leaving 7 bases between. The V gene's germline CDR1 is LGHNA and CDR2 YSLEER.

This clonotype was seen a handful of times. The CDR3 coding sequence is TGTGCCACCAGCAGAGATTCCGGACCAGCCTACAATGAGCAGTTCTTC. Amino acid sequence: CATSRDSGPAYNEQFF. This sequence joins TRBV15 and TRBJ2-1; D remains unclear. Germline V gene data show CDR1 as LNHNV and CDR2 as YYDKDF (reference sequence). The CDR3 covers 16 residues. Trimming left V 0 bases short and J 2 bases short, with 11 bases between.

In its sample, this clonotype was seen many times. The CDR3 coding sequence is TGCAGTGCGATGACAGGGGGGTTTGAGACTGAAGCTTTCTTT. Its protein product is CSAMTGGFETEAFF. This rearrangement joins TRBV20-1 to TRBJ1-1; 9 positions match TRBD1. V lost 6 bases, J lost 5 bases, and 10 bases stayed unmatched. This CDR3 comprises 14 residues. Germline V CDR1 and CDR2: DFQATT, SNEGSKA (reference sequence).

The sample holds a few counts of this clonotype. The rearrangement uses TRBV6-2 or TRBV6-3 and TRBJ2-1; a weak D match, TRBD2 (5 bases). This CDR3 spans 15 amino acids. Per germline, CDR1 MNHEY and CDR2 SVGEGT. Between the trimmed V and J ends, which lost 2 bases and 8 bases, there was a span of 16 bases. Here the CDR3 reads CASSYGQLWRDEQFF. The CDR3 DNA sequence: TGTGCCAGCAGTTACGGCCAATTATGGCGGGATGAGCAGTTCTTC.

Remarks on this clonotype: A read error is possible here, since a much larger clone lies one base away. The chain combines TRBV6-6 with TRBJ2-5; D call uncertain. CDR1 and CDR2 (germline): MNHNY, SVGAGI (reference sequence). CDR3 size: 12 residues. The CDR3 here is CASSYVQETRYF. The CDR3 coding sequence is TGTGCCAGCAGTTACGTGCAAGAGACCCGGTACTTC.